This note documents a single T cell receptor (beta chain) sequence. CDR3 size: 15 residues. V gave up 6 bases and J gave up 7 bases, with 19 bases separating them. CDR1 is MDHEN, CDR2 SYDVKM, per germline. This entry belongs to a study of blood T cell repertoires in COVID-19. In the original processing: Estimation of nucleated cell counts relied on the amplification of reference gene primers. Measured with immunoSEQ multiplex PCR; TCRdb has only the in-frame clones, and not every one. D and trimming were read from the DNA, whereas the V and J calls and clone size are those reported in that table. The table has over 250,000 clones, around nine tenths seen once. Individuals aged about 18 to 100 years were recruited from roughly 22 US areas.

This sequence joins TRBV28 and TRBJ2-4; the D gene is possibly TRBD1 (5 bases). Sequences were obtained from PBMCs or T cells enriched from blood (not recorded which). The receptor comes from a man in his forties who had recovered from COVID-19. This CDR3 is CASSARGRESNIQYF. In DNA, the CDR3 is TGTGCCAGCAGCGCACGAGGCAGGGAATCGAACATTCAGTACTTC.